This T cell receptor beta chain was observed in a study of cytomegalovirus exposure and HLA in healthy donors. Findings and limits, study-wide: Despite most TCR sequences being rare, some public TCRs occurred in many donors.

The V gene's germline CDR1 is SGHVS and CDR2 FQNEAQ. This CDR3 has 13 amino acids. The V end lost 8 bases, the J end lost 5 bases, and 15 bases lay between the germline ends. The study ran its PCR with 60 Vbeta and 13 Jbeta primers. The protocol was immunoSEQ multiplex PCR, while the TCRdb copy is restricted to in-frame clones and leaves out a portion. This table has tens of thousands of clones, 76% appearing once. This clone was seen once. Its antigen is currently unknown. The TCR originated in a male donor in good health and CMV-seronegative. V usage is TRBV7-8 and J usage is TRBJ1-1, with D possibly being TRBD1 (5 bases). The sequenced sample was PBMCs. CDR3 bases: TGTGCCAGCGGTCTTAGGGGTGGAACTGAAGCTTTCTTT. Residues: CASGLRGGTEAFF.